This is a list of T cell receptor beta chains from one sample in a study of T-cell memory formation after mild COVID-19. TCRdb reprocessed the 5' RACE reads with MiXCR, giving one entry per CDR3 protein. The sample carries 250,000 to 300,000 distinct CDR3 sequences, 15% to 20% recorded once. Sequencing input: PBMCs or a T cell subset sorted from them (not recorded which). The receptors come from a man aged 18 to 35 who had mild COVID-19 (a few samples of this study predate the infection). Cell type and time point are not known. Each CDR3 is given with its conserved first and last residue. A D gene is named only where the DNA matches it firmly. Where a row states a size, it is once, few, many or the class of an expanded clone; other rows omit it.

size	V	D	J	DNA	CDR3
NA	TRBV4-3	NA	TRBJ2-2	TGCGCCAGCAGCCAAGGGGAGGCTGCCGGGGAGCTGTTTTTT	CASSQGEAAGELFF
NA	TRBV6-5	NA	TRBJ1-6	TGTGCCAGCAGCCCCCTAGGCTATAATTCACCCCTCCACTTT	CASSPLGYNSPLHF
NA	TRBV7-2	NA	TRBJ1-6	TGTGCCAGCAGGCGTCAGTCGGCCTCCTATAATTCACCCCTCCACTTT	CASRRQSASYNSPLHF
NA	TRBV5-1	NA	TRBJ1-1	TGCGACAGCGTGGGGGCCGGGGCTGAAGCTTTCTTT	CDSVGAGAEAFF
few	TRBV7-2	TRBD1	TRBJ2-1	TGTGCCAGCAGCTTCCGGGACAGGGTTCAGAATGAGCAGTTCTTC	CASSFRDRVQNEQFF
few	TRBV7-9	NA	TRBJ1-1	TGTGCCAGCAGCTTAGAATCTGAAGCTTTCTTT	CASSLESEAFF
few	TRBV20-1	TRBD1	TRBJ2-3	TGCAGTGCCGGAAAGGGACAGGGGGCAGATACGCAGTATTTT	CSAGKGQGADTQYF
few	TRBV28	NA	TRBJ2-2	TGTGCCAGCAGTTCCCCCTCCAGGGCCACGAACACCGGGGAGCTGTTTTTT	CASSSPSRATNTGELFF
few	TRBV2	TRBD2	TRBJ2-7	TGTGCCACCCGACTAGCGGGGCGCTACGAGCAGTACTTC	CATRLAGRYEQYF
NA	TRBV5-1	NA	TRBJ2-2	TGCGCCAGCAGCTCACGGGGGGCGTCCACCGGGGAGCTGTTTTTT	CASSSRGASTGELFF
NA	TRBV7-2	NA	TRBJ1-1	TGTGCCAGCGGCACAGGCTGGTCGCCAGACACTGAAGCTTTCTTT	CASGTGWSPDTEAFF
few	TRBV4-3	TRBD1	TRBJ2-1	TGCGCCAGCAGCCAAGAGGGGACAGACAATGAGCAGTTCTTC	CASSQEGTDNEQFF
few	TRBV28	NA	TRBJ1-5	TGTGCGGCGTGTCAGGGTAGTCAGCCCCAGCATTTT	CAACQGSQPQHF
few	TRBV7-8	NA	TRBJ1-2	TGTGCCAGCAGCTACGACTCGGACGGGATCTATGGCTACACCTTC	CASSYDSDGIYGYTF
NA	TRBV6-2/TRBV6-3	NA	TRBJ1-5	TGTGCCAGCACTTTGATGGGGAATCAGCCCCAGCATTTT	CASTLMGNQPQHF
NA	TRBV20-1	NA	TRBJ2-3	TGCAGTGCTAGAGAAGGGCTACTCCTATCCCTCACAGATACGCAGTATTTT	CSAREGLLLSLTDTQYF
many	TRBV12-3/TRBV12-4	NA	TRBJ2-3	TGTGCCAGCAGCCGGTCGACGCTTAGCACAGATACGCAGTATTTT	CASSRSTLSTDTQYF
NA	TRBV20-1	TRBD1	TRBJ1-5	TGCAGTGCGCTACAGGGGGACCAGCCCCAGCATTTT	CSALQGDQPQHF
few	TRBV5-1	NA	TRBJ1-1	TGCGCCAGCAGCTTTTTCGAGAACACTGAAGCTTTCTTT	CASSFFENTEAFF
NA	TRBV29-1	NA	TRBJ2-7	TGCAGCGTTGAAGATCGGTCGGGCATCAGGGCCTACGAGCAGTACTTC	CSVEDRSGIRAYEQYF
many	TRBV12-3/TRBV12-4	NA	TRBJ2-1	TGTGCCACCTTACGAAACGGGGCCTACAATGAGCAGTTCTTC	CATLRNGAYNEQFF
NA	TRBV24-1	NA	TRBJ2-3	TGTGCCACCAGTGATGGGGGAGGTAGCGGAGGCTGGGGCACAGATACGCAGTATTTT	CATSDGGGSGGWGTDTQYF
NA	TRBV20-1	NA	TRBJ1-2	TGCAGTGGACTGAACTATGGCTACACCTTC	CSGLNYGYTF
few	TRBV4-1	TRBD2	TRBJ2-3	TGCGCCAGCAGCCATGCGGGGGGCACAGATACGCAGTATTTT	CASSHAGGTDTQYF
few	TRBV7-2	NA	TRBJ1-2	TGTGCCAGCAGCTTAGGACGATATGGCTACACCTTC	CASSLGRYGYTF
NA	TRBV6-1	NA	TRBJ1-2	TGTGCCAGCAGTGAAGCGTCGGGGAACTATGGCTACACCTTC	CASSEASGNYGYTF
many	TRBV7-2	NA	TRBJ2-5	TGTGCCAGCAGCTTAGCGGACGAAGAGACCCAGTACTTC	CASSLADEETQYF
NA	TRBV4-1	NA	TRBJ1-1	TGCGCCAGCAGCCTACACGGGAACACTGAAGCTTTCTTT	CASSLHGNTEAFF
NA	TRBV27	NA	TRBJ2-1	TGTGCCAGCAGTTTATCCCCGGGAGGAGGGGGCCTATCGGAGCAGTTCTTC	CASSLSPGGGGLSEQFF
NA	TRBV29-1	NA	TRBJ1-3	TGCAGCGTTTTAGGAGGACTTCGTGGAAACACCATATATTTT	CSVLGGLRGNTIYF
many	TRBV7-2	TRBD2	TRBJ2-7	TGTGCCAGCAGCTCCAAGCGGGGTTACGAGCAGTACTTC	CASSSKRGYEQYF
few	TRBV7-8	NA	TRBJ1-1	TGTGCCAGCACCCCGGGACCGAAGAACACTGAAGCTTTCTTT	CASTPGPKNTEAFF
NA	TRBV20-1	NA	TRBJ1-2	TGCAGTGCTAGTAGACAGGACTATGGCTACACCTTC	CSASRQDYGYTF
NA	TRBV10-3	TRBD2	TRBJ2-3	TGTGCCATCAGTGGGACTAGCGGGGACACAGATACGCAGTATTTT	CAISGTSGDTDTQYF
NA	TRBV14	NA	TRBJ2-5	TGTGCCAGCAGCCAATCGGAGACCCAGTACTTC	CASSQSETQYF
NA	TRBV2	NA	TRBJ1-6	TGTGCCAGCAGCCGAGGAATTTTAAATTCACCCCTCCACTTT	CASSRGILNSPLHF
NA	TRBV7-6	NA	TRBJ1-2	TGTGCCAGCAGCCGAGGCGGGACGGAATATGGCTACACCTTC	CASSRGGTEYGYTF
NA	TRBV7-6	TRBD2	TRBJ2-1	TGTGCCAGCAGCACGCGATCAACTAGCGGGGGGGGTAGCGAGCAGTTCTTC	CASSTRSTSGGGSEQFF
NA	TRBV19	TRBD2	TRBJ2-1	TGTGCCAGTAGTAAAGCGGGGGCAAGCGATGAGCAGTTCTTC	CASSKAGASDEQFF
few	TRBV7-2	NA	TRBJ2-1	TGTGCCAGCATCCCCGCTCCCAGGGGATATTACAATGAGCAGTTCTTC	CASIPAPRGYYNEQFF
many	TRBV29-1	NA	TRBJ2-2	TGCAGCGTTGCCACAGCTAACACCGGGGAGCTGTTTTTT	CSVATANTGELFF
few	TRBV5-1	NA	TRBJ2-3	TGCGCCAGCAGCTTGGCCCCCGAGTCCTCGATCCAGTATTTT	CASSLAPESSIQYF
NA	TRBV30	TRBD1	TRBJ1-6	TGTGCCTGGAGTCGACGAGACAGGGTTTACTCACCCCTCCACTTT	CAWSRRDRVYSPLHF
NA	TRBV29-1	NA	TRBJ1-1	TGCAGCGTTGCCCGACAGAACACTGAAGATTTCTTT	CSVARQNTEDFF
NA	TRBV5-1	TRBD1	TRBJ1-6	TGCGCCAGCAGCCAGGGGACAGGGAGCTCCTATAATTCACCCCTCCACTTT	CASSQGTGSSYNSPLHF